Listed below are T cell receptor beta chains from one sample, sequenced in a study of technical replicates of blood from a few donors. Clones were read by immunoSEQ multiplex PCR, and TCRdb kept only the in-frame ones, dropping some. Of 65,000 to 95,000 clones in the sample, about 90% were seen once. The material sequenced was T cells isolated from PBMCs. The source of these receptors is a human donor in good health. CDR3s include the opening cysteine and the closing phenylalanine or tryptophan. The D gene is left open where the match is weak. Clone size is not always given. Where it is, it says once, few, many or a class for expanded clones.

v_gene	j_gene	d_gene	abundance	CDR3nt	CDR3aa
TRBV29-1	TRBJ2-1	TRBD1	-	TGCAGCGCTATCGCGCGGTTAATGTCGGCGGGGGACAGGGGATCTACCTTCTCCTACAATGAGCAGTTCTTC	CSAIARLMSAGDRGSTFSYNEQFF
TRBV19	TRBJ1-1	TRBD1	-	TGTGCCAGTAGCCCCAGGGGGGCAGGCACTGAAGCTTTCTTT	CASSPRGAGTEAFF
TRBV2	TRBJ2-3	TRBD2	-	TGTGCCAGCAGTGACCCGACTTGGGTAGCGGGGCCCCATCTCGATACGCAGTATTTT	CASSDPTWVAGPHLDTQYF
TRBV10-3	TRBJ1-2	TRBD1	-	TGTGCCATCAGTGACAGGGGGTTTGGTGGCTACACCTTC	CAISDRGFGGYTF
TRBV29-1	TRBJ2-2	TRBD1	-	TGCAGCGTCGTACAGGGGATGAGCACCGGGGAGCTGTTTTTT	CSVVQGMSTGELFF
TRBV5-6	TRBJ2-5	TRBD2	-	TGTGCCAGCAGCCATGGACTAGGGGCGGGTGGCGAGACCCAGTACTTC	CASSHGLGAGGETQYF
TRBV9	TRBJ1-1	-	-	TGTGCCAGCAGCGGACGGGACGGGGGGGGAATTACTGAAGCTTTCTTT	CASSGRDGGGITEAFF
TRBV28	TRBJ1-1	TRBD1	-	TGTGCCAGCAGTTTGGACCTGAGGACAGGGGCCACTGAAGCTTTCTTT	CASSLDLRTGATEAFF
TRBV19	TRBJ2-7	-	-	TGTGCCAGTAGTGCGTGGGCCCCAGGGCTGAACTACGAGCAGTACTTC	CASSAWAPGLNYEQYF
TRBV29-1	TRBJ2-1	-	-	TGCAGCGTTGAAGACAGGCTATCTGAGCAGTTCTTC	CSVEDRLSEQFF
TRBV11-2	TRBJ2-7	TRBD1	-	TGTGCCAGCAGCGGGACCACAGGGGGCCTCGAGCAGTACTTC	CASSGTTGGLEQYF
TRBV7-2	TRBJ1-1	-	few	TGTGCCAGCAGCTTACCGGCGGGGGCAACTGAAGCTTTCTTT	CASSLPAGATEAFF
TRBV27	TRBJ2-1	-	-	TGTGCCACCCTGGGTGGGCTGCTCTACAATGAGCAGTTCTTC	CATLGGLLYNEQFF
TRBV25-1	TRBJ2-7	-	-	TGTGCCAGCAGTGAAGGGCAGGGGCGATACGAGCAGTACTTC	CASSEGQGRYEQYF
TRBV5-1	TRBJ2-2	TRBD1	-	TGCGCCAGCAGCTCCGGGACAGGGTCCCCATTAGTAGGGGAGCTGTTTTTT	CASSSGTGSPLVGELFF
TRBV7-3	TRBJ2-3	TRBD2	once	TGTGCCAGCAGCTTAGGCGGGGGGGCCCTTAGCACAGATACGCAGTATTTT	CASSLGGGALSTDTQYF
TRBV28	TRBJ2-7	-	-	TGTGCCAGCAGTTCTGTCGGCTACGAGCAGTACTTC	CASSSVGYEQYF
TRBV5-1	TRBJ1-4	-	-	TGCGCCAGCAGCTTTAGAGGGCAGGGAGGCGAAAAACTGTTTTTT	CASSFRGQGGEKLFF
TRBV7-6	TRBJ2-7	-	few	TGTGCCAGCAGCTTAGCGGGGCAGAAGCAGTACTTC	CASSLAGQKQYF
TRBV7-9	TRBJ2-1	TRBD1	-	TGTGCCAGCAGCTTAGTCGGGACAGGGGAGAAGGGCAATGAGCAGTTCTTC	CASSLVGTGEKGNEQFF
TRBV6-6	TRBJ2-1	TRBD1	few	TGTGCCAGCGCAGGGGGCGCGTTGAATGAGCAGTTCTTC	CASAGGALNEQFF
TRBV11-3	TRBJ1-6	TRBD1	-	TGTGCCAGCAACGTAGGTCGACAGGGAAATTCACCCCTCCACTTT	CASNVGRQGNSPLHF
TRBV9	TRBJ2-3	TRBD2	-	TGTGCCAGCAGCGGAGTAAGAAGCGGGGGACGCACAGATACGCAGTATTTT	CASSGVRSGGRTDTQYF
TRBV4-1	TRBJ2-7	-	-	TGCGCCAGCAGCCAGGGTAGAGGGTCCTACGAGCAGTACTTC	CASSQGRGSYEQYF
TRBV2	TRBJ2-7	TRBD1	-	TGTGCCAGCAGCCAGACAGGGGGTAAGATCTTCTACGAGCAGTACTTC	CASSQTGGKIFYEQYF
TRBV29-1	TRBJ1-1	TRBD1	-	TGCAGCGTTGATATAGGGGGCCCGAACACTGAAGCTTTCTTT	CSVDIGGPNTEAFF
TRBV29-1	TRBJ2-5	TRBD1	-	TGCAGGATACAGGGGAAGGTAGAGACCCAGTACTTC	CRIQGKVETQYF
TRBV2	TRBJ1-1	-	-	TGTGCCAGCAGATTACAGGGAAGGGGCACTGAAGCTTTCTTT	CASRLQGRGTEAFF
TRBV25-1	TRBJ1-1	TRBD1	-	TGTGCCAGCAGTTTCGGGACAGGGGCGGCGACTGAAGCTTTCTTT	CASSFGTGAATEAFF
TRBV2	TRBJ2-2	-	-	TGTGCCAGCAGTGAAGCCGGGGGTGGCACCGGGGAGCTGTTTTTT	CASSEAGGGTGELFF
TRBV5-1	TRBJ2-1	TRBD2	-	TGCGCCAGCAGCCTAATAGCGGGGGGGCCCGATGAGCAGTTCTTC	CASSLIAGGPDEQFF
TRBV6-1	TRBJ1-5	-	-	TGTGCCACCTGCCGGGGTGTCAATCAGCCCCAGCATTTT	CATCRGVNQPQHF
TRBV19	TRBJ2-1	TRBD2	-	TGTGCCAGTAGTATTCGGCTAGCGGGAGGGTCAGTAAATGAGCAGTTCTTC	CASSIRLAGGSVNEQFF
TRBV19	TRBJ2-5	-	-	TGTGCCAGTACGGAGACCCAGTACTTC	CASTETQYF
TRBV9	TRBJ1-3	-	-	TGTGCCAGCAGCGTAGGGGGCCTTGGAAACACCATATATTTT	CASSVGGLGNTIYF
TRBV27	TRBJ2-3	TRBD2	-	TGTGCCAGCAGGAGGACTAGCGGGAGCCCACTCCCTACAGATACGCAGTATTTT	CASRRTSGSPLPTDTQYF
TRBV6-5	TRBJ2-5	TRBD2	-	TGTGCCAGCAGTCCATTAGCGGGAGCCGGGACCCAGTACTTC	CASSPLAGAGTQYF
TRBV10-1	TRBJ1-4	TRBD1	once	TGCGCCAGCAGTGACTCTCGACAGGGTAGTGAAAAACTGTTTTTT	CASSDSRQGSEKLFF
TRBV11-2	TRBJ2-7	-	-	TGTGCCAGCAGCTTAGTGGGGGGAGCCGAGCAGTACTTC	CASSLVGGAEQYF
TRBV27	TRBJ2-7	TRBD1	-	TGTGCCAGCAGTACGGACAGGGCCGGTTTTGGGCTCGAGCAGTACTTC	CASSTDRAGFGLEQYF